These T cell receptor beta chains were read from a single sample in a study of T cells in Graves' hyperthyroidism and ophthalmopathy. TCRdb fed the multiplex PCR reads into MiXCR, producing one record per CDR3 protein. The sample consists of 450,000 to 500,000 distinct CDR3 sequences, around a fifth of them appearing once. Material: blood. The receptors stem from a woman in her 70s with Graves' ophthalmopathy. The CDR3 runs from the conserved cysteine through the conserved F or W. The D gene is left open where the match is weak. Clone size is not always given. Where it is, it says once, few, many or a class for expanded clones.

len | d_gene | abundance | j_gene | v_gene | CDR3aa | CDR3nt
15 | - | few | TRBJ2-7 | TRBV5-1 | CASSLSGRGAYEQYF | TGCGCCAGCAGCTTGAGTGGGAGGGGGGCCTACGAGCAGTACTTC
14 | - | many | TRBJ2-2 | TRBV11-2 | CASSPRVATGELFF | TGTGCCAGCAGCCCGCGGGTGGCTACCGGGGAGCTGTTTTTT
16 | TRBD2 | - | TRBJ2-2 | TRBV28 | CASSLGLAGAQGELFF | TGTGCCAGCAGTTTGGGCCTAGCGGGAGCACAGGGGGAGCTGTTTTTT
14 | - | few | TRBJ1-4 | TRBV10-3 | CATGPSGHSEKLFF | TGTGCCACAGGGCCAAGCGGTCATAGTGAAAAACTGTTTTTT
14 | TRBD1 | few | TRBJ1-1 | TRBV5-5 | CASSTKDRDTEAFF | TGTGCCAGCAGCACGAAAGACAGGGACACTGAAGCTTTCTTT
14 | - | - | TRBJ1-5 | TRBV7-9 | CASSLDSFEQPQHF | TGTGCCAGCAGCTTAGATAGCTTTGAACAGCCCCAGCATTTT
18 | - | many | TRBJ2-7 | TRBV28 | CASSFLWLRQEPTYEQYF | TGTGCCAGCAGTTTCTTATGGTTACGACAGGAACCAACCTACGAGCAGTACTTC
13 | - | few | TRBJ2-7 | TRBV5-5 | CASRKEGSYEQYF | TGTGCCAGCAGAAAGGAGGGTTCCTACGAGCAGTACTTC
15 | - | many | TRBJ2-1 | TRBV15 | CATSTRGGSYNEQFF | TGTGCCACCAGCACCCGGGGCGGCTCCTACAATGAGCAGTTCTTC
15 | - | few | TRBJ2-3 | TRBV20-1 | CSASLIAERTDTQYF | TGCAGTGCTAGTTTGATAGCGGAACGCACAGATACGCAGTATTTT
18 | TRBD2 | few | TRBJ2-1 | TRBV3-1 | CASSQRHRSSGRPGEQFF | TGTGCCAGCAGCCAGCGACACCGAAGTAGCGGGAGGCCGGGAGAGCAGTTCTTC
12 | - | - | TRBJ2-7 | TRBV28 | CASSMALYEQYF | TGTGCCAGCAGCATGGCTCTTTACGAGCAGTACTTC
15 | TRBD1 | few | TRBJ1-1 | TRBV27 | CASSRQGVGNTEAFF | TGTGCCAGCTCCCGACAGGGGGTAGGTAACACTGAAGCTTTCTTT
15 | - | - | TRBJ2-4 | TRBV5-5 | CASSSLSGAKNIQYF | TGTGCCAGCAGCTCCCTTAGCGGAGCCAAAAACATTCAGTACTTC
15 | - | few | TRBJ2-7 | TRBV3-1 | CASSPRGRSHYEQYF | TGTGCCAGCAGCCCGCGGGGCCGCTCCCACTACGAGCAGTACTTC
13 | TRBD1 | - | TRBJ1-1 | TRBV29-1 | CSVGQGGSAEAFF | TGCAGCGTAGGACAGGGGGGTAGCGCTGAAGCTTTCTTT
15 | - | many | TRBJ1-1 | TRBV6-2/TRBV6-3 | CASSLQASSGTEAFF | TGTGCCAGCAGTTTACAGGCGTCTTCGGGCACTGAAGCTTTCTTT
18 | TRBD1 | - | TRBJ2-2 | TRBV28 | CASSQPIPGTGGTGELFF | TGTGCCAGCAGCCAACCTATCCCCGGGACAGGGGGCACCGGGGAGCTGTTTTTT
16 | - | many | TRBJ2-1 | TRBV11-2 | CASSLYFQAAGNEQFF | TGTGCCAGCAGCTTATATTTTCAAGCCGCCGGCAATGAGCAGTTCTTC
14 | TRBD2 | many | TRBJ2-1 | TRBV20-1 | CSASRLAGVHEQFF | TGCAGTGCTAGTCGGCTAGCGGGAGTCCATGAGCAGTTCTTC
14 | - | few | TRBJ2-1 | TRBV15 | CATSRDTGYNEQFF | TGTGCCACCAGCAGGGACACAGGCTACAATGAGCAGTTCTTC
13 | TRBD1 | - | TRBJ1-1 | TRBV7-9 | CASSLEQGAEAFF | TGTGCCAGCAGCTTAGAGCAGGGGGCTGAAGCTTTCTTT
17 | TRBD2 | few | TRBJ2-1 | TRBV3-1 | CASSQEGRGSSYNEQFF | TGTGCCAGCAGCCAAGAGGGGCGGGGGAGCTCCTACAATGAGCAGTTCTTC
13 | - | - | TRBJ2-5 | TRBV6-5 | CASSYGVGETQYF | TGTGCCAGCAGTTACGGGGTGGGGGAGACCCAGTACTTC
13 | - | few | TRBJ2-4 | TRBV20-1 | CSARFPNKNIQYF | TGCAGTGCTAGATTTCCGAACAAAAACATTCAGTACTTC
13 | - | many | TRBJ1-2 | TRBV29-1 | CSVDRGANYGYTF | TGCAGCGTTGACAGAGGGGCTAACTATGGCTACACCTTC
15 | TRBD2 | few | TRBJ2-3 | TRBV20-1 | CSASRTSGDTDTQYF | TGCAGTGCTTCCCGGACTAGCGGGGACACAGATACGCAGTATTTT
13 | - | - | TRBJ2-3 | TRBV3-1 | CATRLGGTDTQYF | TGTGCCACCAGACTAGGGGGCACAGATACGCAGTATTTT
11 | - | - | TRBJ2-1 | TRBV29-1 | CSVDRFNEQFF | TGCAGCGTTGACAGATTCAATGAGCAGTTCTTC
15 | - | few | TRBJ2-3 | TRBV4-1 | CASSQDYESTDTQYF | TGCGCCAGCAGCCAAGATTACGAGAGCACAGATACGCAGTATTTT
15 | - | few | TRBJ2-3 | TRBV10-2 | CASRDTVISTDTQYF | TGCGCCAGCAGGGATACAGTTATTAGCACAGATACGCAGTATTTT
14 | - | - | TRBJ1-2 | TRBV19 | CASRERGLNYGYTF | TGTGCCAGTAGAGAAAGGGGACTCAACTATGGCTACACCTTC
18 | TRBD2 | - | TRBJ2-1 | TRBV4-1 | CASSQAWTSGSRQNEQFF | TGCGCCAGCAGCCAAGCCTGGACTAGCGGGAGTCGGCAGAATGAGCAGTTCTTC
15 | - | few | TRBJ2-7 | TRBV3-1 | CASSQNRLPSYEQYF | TGTGCCAGCAGCCAGAACCGACTTCCCTCCTACGAGCAGTACTTC
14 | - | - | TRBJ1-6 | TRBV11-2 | CASSLVENNSPLHF | TGTGCCAGCAGCTTGGTGGAGAATAATTCACCCCTCCACTTT
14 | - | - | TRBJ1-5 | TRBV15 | CATSRGGGDQPQHF | TGTGCCACCAGCAGAGGGGGAGGGGACCAGCCCCAGCATTTT
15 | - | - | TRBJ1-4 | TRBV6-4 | CASSPGWREGVKLFF | TGTGCCAGCAGTCCGGGATGGAGGGAAGGAGTAAAACTGTTTTTT
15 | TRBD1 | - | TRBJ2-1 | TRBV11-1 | CASSQPGQGIYEQFF | TGTGCCAGCAGCCAGCCGGGACAGGGGATTTATGAGCAGTTCTTC
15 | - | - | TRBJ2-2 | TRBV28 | CASGSTRAFTGELFF | TGTGCCAGCGGTTCCACCAGGGCGTTCACCGGGGAGCTGTTTTTT
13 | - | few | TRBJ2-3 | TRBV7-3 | CASSRGLTDTQYF | TGTGCCAGCAGCCGTGGACTAACAGATACGCAGTATTTT
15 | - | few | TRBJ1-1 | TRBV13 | CASSSAEGLNTEAFF | TGTGCCAGCAGCTCCGCGGAGGGGTTGAACACTGAAGCTTTCTTT
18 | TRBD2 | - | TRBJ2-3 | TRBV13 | CASSFAVLASGNTDTQYF | TGTGCCAGCAGCTTCGCGGTTCTCGCTAGCGGAAACACAGATACGCAGTATTTT
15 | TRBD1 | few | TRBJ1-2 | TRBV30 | CAWKWTGQGGSGYTF | TGTGCCTGGAAGTGGACGGGACAGGGGGGTTCTGGCTACACCTTC
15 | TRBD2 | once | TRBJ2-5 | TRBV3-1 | CASSQGLAGLETQYF | TGTGCCAGCAGCCAAGGACTAGCGGGATTAGAGACCCAGTACTTC
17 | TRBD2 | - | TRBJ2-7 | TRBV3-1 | CASSPRTSGTVSYEQYF | TGTGCCAGCAGCCCACGGACTAGCGGGACTGTGTCCTACGAGCAGTACTTC
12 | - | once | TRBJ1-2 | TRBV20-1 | CSARDLSIRRTF | TGCAGTGCTAGAGATCTATCGATCCGGCGTACCTTC
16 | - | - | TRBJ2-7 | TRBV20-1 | CSAKSFGGLASYEQYF | TGCAGTGCTAAGAGCTTCGGGGGGCTAGCGAGCTACGAGCAGTACTTC